Here is one TCR beta chain with its context. Assay used: immunoSEQ multiplex PCR; TCRdb lists only in-frame clones, some missing. This table holds some 1,400,000 clones, around 97% found once. These data are taken from a study of shared clonotypes between healthy human individuals. Germline CDR1 is SEHNR and CDR2 is FQNEAQ (reference sequence). V gave up 3 bases and J gave up 2 bases, with 13 bases separating them. The CDR3 sequence is 15 residues long. The sample consisted of naive CD4+ T cells sorted from blood. Subset given: CD45RA+ positively selected. The clonotype comes from a man aged 30 to 45 in good health. The chain is built from TRBV7-9 and TRBJ1-1; a possible D gene is TRBD1 (6 bases). CDR3 bases: TGTGCCAGCAGCTTTATTGGGGGCGCAAACACTGAAGCTTTCTTT. It translates to CASSFIGGANTEAFF.